The T cell receptor (beta chain) under discussion was sequenced for a study of blood T cells in healthy people across ages. A second PCR, run for roughly 7 to 12 cycles, used a sample-barcoded 5' primer plus a J-beta primer mix. TCRdb redid the calling of the 5' RACE reads with MiXCR, one entry per CDR3 protein. The repertoire holds 1.4 million to 1.5 million distinct CDR3 sequences, roughly 45% seen once, with less than 8% in the top ten. V dropped 3 bases and J dropped 2 bases, with 14 bases sitting between them. The CDR3 covers 15 residues. General observations from the study: Observed TCR beta diversity showed a strong correlation with the percentage of naive T cells as measured by flow cytometry.

Of note for this clonotype: What it binds is not known.

Sample: blood. This TCR was recovered from a woman younger than 35 in good health. The V and J genes are TRBV12-3 or TRBV12-4 and TRBJ2-7; TRBD2 might be the D (5 bases). CDR3 loop: CASSFSDTQAYEQYF. CDR3 DNA: TGTGCCAGCAGTTTTAGCGACACCCAAGCCTACGAGCAGTACTTC.